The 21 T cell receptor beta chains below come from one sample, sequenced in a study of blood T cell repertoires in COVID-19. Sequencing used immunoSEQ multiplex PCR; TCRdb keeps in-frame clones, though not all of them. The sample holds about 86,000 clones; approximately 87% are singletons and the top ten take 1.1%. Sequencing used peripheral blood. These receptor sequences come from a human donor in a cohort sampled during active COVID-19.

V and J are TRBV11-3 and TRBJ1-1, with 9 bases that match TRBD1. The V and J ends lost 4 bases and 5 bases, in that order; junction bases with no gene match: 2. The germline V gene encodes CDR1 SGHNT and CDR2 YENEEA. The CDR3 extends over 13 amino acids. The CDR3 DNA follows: TGTGCCAGCAGCTCCGGACAGGGGACTGAAGCTTTCTTT. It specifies CASSSGQGTEAFF.

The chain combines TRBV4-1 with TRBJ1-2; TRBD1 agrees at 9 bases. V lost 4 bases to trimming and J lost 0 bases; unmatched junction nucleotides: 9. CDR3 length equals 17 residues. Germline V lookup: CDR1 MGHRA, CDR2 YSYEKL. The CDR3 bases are TGCGCCAGCAGCCCACAGGGGGCAAAAGGTGCTAACTATGGCTACACCTTC. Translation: CASSPQGAKGANYGYTF.

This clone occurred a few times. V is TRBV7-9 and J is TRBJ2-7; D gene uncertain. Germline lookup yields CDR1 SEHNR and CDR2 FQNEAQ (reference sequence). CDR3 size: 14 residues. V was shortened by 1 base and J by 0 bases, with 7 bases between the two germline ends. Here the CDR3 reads CASSLGSSSYEQYF. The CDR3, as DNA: TGTGCCAGCAGCTTAGGTTCGAGCTCCTACGAGCAGTACTTC.

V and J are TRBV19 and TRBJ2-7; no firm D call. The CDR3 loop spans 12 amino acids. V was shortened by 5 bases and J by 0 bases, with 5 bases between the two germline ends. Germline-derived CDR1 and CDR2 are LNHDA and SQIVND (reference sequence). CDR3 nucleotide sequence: TGTGCCAGTAGTGCCGGCTCCTACGAGCAGTACTTC. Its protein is CASSAGSYEQYF. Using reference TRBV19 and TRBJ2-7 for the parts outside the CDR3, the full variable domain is DGGITQSPKYLFRKEGQNVTLSCEQNLNHDAMYWYRQDPGQGLRLIYYSQIVNDFQKGDIAEGYSVSREKKESFPLTVTSAQKNPTAFYLCASSAGSYEQYFGPGTRLTVT.

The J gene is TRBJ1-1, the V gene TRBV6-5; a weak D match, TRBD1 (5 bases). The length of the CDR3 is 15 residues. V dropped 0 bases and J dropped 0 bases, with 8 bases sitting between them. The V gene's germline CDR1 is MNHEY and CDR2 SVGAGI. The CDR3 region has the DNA TGTGCCAGCAGTTACTCGGGGACTATGAACACTGAAGCTTTCTTT. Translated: CASSYSGTMNTEAFF.

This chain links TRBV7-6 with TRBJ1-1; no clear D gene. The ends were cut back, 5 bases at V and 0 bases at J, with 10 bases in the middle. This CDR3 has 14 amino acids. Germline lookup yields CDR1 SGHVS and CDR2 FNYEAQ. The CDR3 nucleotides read TGTGCCAGCAGCCGTGACACCTTGAACACTGAAGCTTTCTTT. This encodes CASSRDTLNTEAFF.

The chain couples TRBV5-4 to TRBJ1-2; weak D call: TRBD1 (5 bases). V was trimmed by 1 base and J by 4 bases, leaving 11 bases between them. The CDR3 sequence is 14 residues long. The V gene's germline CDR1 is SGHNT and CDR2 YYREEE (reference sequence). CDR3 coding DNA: TGTGCCAGCAGCTTGCCCGACAGTACCTATGGCTACACCTTC. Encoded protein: CASSLPDSTYGYTF. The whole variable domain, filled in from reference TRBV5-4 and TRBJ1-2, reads ETGVTQSPTHLIKTRGQQVTLRCSSQSGHNTVSWYQQALGQGPQFIFQYYREEENGRGNFPPRFSGLQFPNYSSELNVNALELDDSALYLCASSLPDSTYGYTFGSGTRLTVV.

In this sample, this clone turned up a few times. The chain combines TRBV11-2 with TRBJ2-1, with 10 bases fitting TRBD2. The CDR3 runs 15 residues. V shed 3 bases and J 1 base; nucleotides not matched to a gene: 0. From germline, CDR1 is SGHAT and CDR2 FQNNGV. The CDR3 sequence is CASSLGLASYNEQFF. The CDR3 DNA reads TGTGCCAGCAGCTTGGGACTAGCGTCCTACAATGAGCAGTTCTTC.

The CDR3: CASSLVPRGHEQYF. The CDR3 coding sequence is TGTGCCAGCAGCCTTGTACCAAGGGGGCACGAGCAGTACTTC. The chain has TRBV7-8 and TRBJ2-7, with 7 bases that match TRBD1. Germline trimming cut 5 bases from V and 5 bases from J; bases unmatched to any gene: 9. The CDR3 consists of 14 residues. Germline CDR1 is SGHVS and CDR2 is FQNEAQ.

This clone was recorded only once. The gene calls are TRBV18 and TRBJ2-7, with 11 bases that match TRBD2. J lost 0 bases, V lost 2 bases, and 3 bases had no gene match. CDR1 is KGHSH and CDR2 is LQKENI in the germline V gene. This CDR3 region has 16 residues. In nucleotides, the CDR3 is TGTGCCAGCTCACCAATAACTAGCGGGAGCTCCTACGAGCAGTACTTC. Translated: CASSPITSGSSYEQYF.

The CDR3 DNA reads TGTGCCAGCAGAGGGAGGGGCGTGAACACTGAAGCTTTCTTT. It encodes CASRGRGVNTEAFF. The chain is built from TRBV6-5 and TRBJ1-1; the D gene is possibly TRBD1 (5 bases). Trimming removed 6 bases at V and 0 bases at J, with 11 bases between. Germline V gene lookup returns CDR1 MNHEY and CDR2 SVGAGI. The CDR3 is 14 amino acids.

The CDR3 loop reads CASSSEIKDEQFF. The CDR3 region has the DNA TGTGCCAGCAGTTCGGAGATCAAGGATGAGCAGTTCTTC. The chain has TRBV12-3 or TRBV12-4 and TRBJ2-1; D is ambiguous. The CDR3 totals 13 residues. The V gene lost 4 bases and the J gene lost 8 bases, with 12 bases spanning the gap.

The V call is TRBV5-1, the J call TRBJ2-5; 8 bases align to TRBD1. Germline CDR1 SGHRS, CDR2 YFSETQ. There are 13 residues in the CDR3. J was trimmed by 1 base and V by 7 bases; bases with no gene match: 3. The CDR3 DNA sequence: TGCGCCAGCTCGGACAGGGCCCAAGAGACCCAGTACTTC. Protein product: CASSDRAQETQYF.

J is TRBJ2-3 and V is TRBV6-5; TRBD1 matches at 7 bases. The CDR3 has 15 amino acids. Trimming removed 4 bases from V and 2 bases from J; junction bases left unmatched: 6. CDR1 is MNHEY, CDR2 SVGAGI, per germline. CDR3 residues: CASSSLTGPTDTQYF. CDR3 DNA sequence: TGTGCCAGCAGTTCCCTGACAGGGCCCACAGATACGCAGTATTTT.

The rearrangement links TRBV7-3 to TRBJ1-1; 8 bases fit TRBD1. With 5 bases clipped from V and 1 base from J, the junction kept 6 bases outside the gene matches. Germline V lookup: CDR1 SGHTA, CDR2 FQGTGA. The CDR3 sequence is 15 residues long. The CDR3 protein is CASSRTGLGNTEAFF. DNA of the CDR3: TGTGCCAGCAGCAGGACAGGGCTCGGGAACACTGAAGCTTTCTTT.

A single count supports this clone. CDR3 protein: CAWSPGVVTDTQYF. The CDR3 nucleotides read TGTGCCTGGAGTCCGGGGGTGGTCACAGATACGCAGTATTTT. This chain uses TRBV30 with TRBJ2-3; D possibly corresponds to TRBD2 (6 bases). This CDR3 is 14 amino acids long. The V and J ends lost 2 bases and 2 bases respectively, with 11 bases between them. The germline V gene has CDR1 GTSNPN and CDR2 SVGIG (reference sequence).

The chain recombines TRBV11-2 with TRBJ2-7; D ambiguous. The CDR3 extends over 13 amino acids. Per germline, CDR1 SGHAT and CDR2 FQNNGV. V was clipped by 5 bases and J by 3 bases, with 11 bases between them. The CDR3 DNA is TGTGCCAGCAGCCCCCTCGAGGTCTACGAGCAGTACTTC. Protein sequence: CASSPLEVYEQYF. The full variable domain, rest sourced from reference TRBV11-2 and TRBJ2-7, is EAGVAQSPRYKIIEKRQSVAFWCNPISGHATLYWYQQILGQGPKLLIQFQNNGVVDDSQLPKDRFSAERLKGVDSTLKIQPAKLEDSAVYLCASSPLEVYEQYFGPGTRLTVT.

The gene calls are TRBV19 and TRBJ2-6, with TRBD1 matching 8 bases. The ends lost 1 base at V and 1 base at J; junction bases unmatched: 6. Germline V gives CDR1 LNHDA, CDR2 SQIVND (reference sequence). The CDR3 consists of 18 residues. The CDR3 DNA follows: TGTGCCAGTAGTATAGCCCGCAACAGGGGGTCTGGGGCCAACGTCCTGACTTTC. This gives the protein CASSIARNRGSGANVLTF.

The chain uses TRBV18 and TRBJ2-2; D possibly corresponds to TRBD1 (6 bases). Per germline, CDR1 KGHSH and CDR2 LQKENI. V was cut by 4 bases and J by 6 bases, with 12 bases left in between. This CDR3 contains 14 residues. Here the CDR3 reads CASSLSKGAGELFF. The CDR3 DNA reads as TGTGCCAGCTCACTTTCCAAGGGGGCCGGGGAGCTGTTTTTT.

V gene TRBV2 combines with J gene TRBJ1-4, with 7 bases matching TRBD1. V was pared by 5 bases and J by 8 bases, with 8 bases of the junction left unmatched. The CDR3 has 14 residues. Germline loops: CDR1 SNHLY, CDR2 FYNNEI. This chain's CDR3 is CASSNRGPGEKLFF. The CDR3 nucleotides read TGTGCCAGCAGTAATAGGGGGCCTGGAGAAAAACTGTTTTTT.

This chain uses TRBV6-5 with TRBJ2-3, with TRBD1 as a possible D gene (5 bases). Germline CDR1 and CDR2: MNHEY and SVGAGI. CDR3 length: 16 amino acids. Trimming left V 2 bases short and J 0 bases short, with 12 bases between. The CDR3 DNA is TGTGCCAGCAGTTACCGGTACAGGTCTAGCACAGATACGCAGTATTTT. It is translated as CASSYRYRSSTDTQYF.